Sequencing of this T cell receptor beta chain was carried out in a study of CD8+ T cells in alopecia areata. Broader study findings: Many expanded lesional clones remained in scalp and blood on tofacitinib.

Treatment defined: oral pan-JAK inhibitor, 5-10 mg twice daily. After removal of 3 bases from V and 0 bases from J, the junction contained 2 bases not matched to a gene. The CDR3 is 15 amino acids. The germline V gene has CDR1 SQVTM and CDR2 ANQGSEA. This clone was counted between two and nine times. The antigen remains unidentified. Extraction and reverse transcription of RNA yielded cDNA as the sequencing template. Here immunoSEQ multiplex PCR was the method, and the copy in TCRdb shows in-frame clones only, minus some. The table includes 190,000 or so clones, about three fifths detected once. The V and J genes are TRBV29-1 and TRBJ2-5; 12 nucleotides align to TRBD2. Sequencing used CD4+ T cells sorted from blood, obtained at week 4, from a patient treated with tofacitinib. This receptor was identified in a human donor with alopecia areata. The CDR3 DNA sequence: TGCAGCGTTGAGAGGACTAGCGGGGACCAAGAGACCCAGTACTTC. Translation gives CSVERTSGDQETQYF.